Listed below are T cell receptor beta chains from one sample, sequenced in a study of blood T cell repertoires in COVID-19. Method: immunoSEQ multiplex PCR; TCRdb's copy keeps in-frame clones and lacks some. The repertoire has 280,000 or so clones, 80% to 90% of them found once; the top ten carry over 2%. Sequencing was done on a sample of PBMCs or T cells enriched from blood (not recorded which). The receptors here all came from a young man who had recovered from COVID-19. The CDR3 runs from the conserved cysteine through the conserved F or W. A D gene is named only where the DNA matches it firmly. The listing skips clone size in some rows; elsewhere it reads once, few, many or a size class.

clone_size j_call v_call d_call cdr3_nt cdr3_aa
few TRBJ2-7 TRBV9 . TGTGCCAGCAGCGTAGGTGTTGGAGGGGACTACGAGCAGTACTTC CASSVGVGGDYEQYF
. TRBJ2-1 TRBV5-1 TRBD2 TGCGCCAGCAGCTGGACGCTAGCGGGGGGGCTCAATGAGCAGTTCTTC CASSWTLAGGLNEQFF
. TRBJ2-7 TRBV5-1 . TGCGCCAGCAGCCCCCTAGACAGGACCTACGAGCAGTACTTC CASSPLDRTYEQYF
. TRBJ1-6 TRBV19 . TGTGCCAGTAGGGACACCAAAAATTCACCCCTCCACTTT CASRDTKNSPLHF
. TRBJ1-6 TRBV7-2 TRBD1 TGTGCCAGCAGCCGGGACAGAGATAATTCACCCCTCCACTTT CASSRDRDNSPLHF
. TRBJ2-1 TRBV27 . TGTGCCAGCAGTTTACTTTCGGGGGATGAGCAGTTCTTC CASSLLSGDEQFF
once TRBJ1-1 TRBV28 . TGTGCCAGCAGTTTCGCCGGGAACACTGAAGCTTTCTTT CASSFAGNTEAFF
. TRBJ2-3 TRBV7-6 . TGTGCCAGCAGCGAGCGGACAGTTCAGTCCCCGAATACGCAGTATTTT CASSERTVQSPNTQYF
. TRBJ2-7 TRBV5-5 . TGTGCCAGCAGCGGGAAAGGGCAGGGTGGCTACGAGCAGTACTTC CASSGKGQGGYEQYF
. TRBJ1-1 TRBV5-1 TRBD1 TGCGCCAGCAGCAGTCCCGGGACAGGGGTTGGCACTGAAGCTTTCTTT CASSSPGTGVGTEAFF
. TRBJ2-1 TRBV5-1 . TGCGCCAGCAAGAGGGAGGGGGACTCCTACAATGAGCAGTTCTTC CASKREGDSYNEQFF
. TRBJ2-7 TRBV7-2 . TGTGCCAGCAGCTTAAACAGGGTCGAGCAGTACTTC CASSLNRVEQYF
. TRBJ2-1 TRBV9 . TGTGCCAGCAGCGTAGGGCTAGACGCCTACAATGAGCAGTTCTTC CASSVGLDAYNEQFF
. TRBJ1-1 TRBV6-4 . TGTGCCAGCAGTCCCGGCGGGGTGAACACTGAAGCTTTCTTT CASSPGGVNTEAFF
. TRBJ2-7 TRBV11-3 . TGTGCCAGCAGCCTCCTGGTAGGTACTACCTACGAGCAGTACTTC CASSLLVGTTYEQYF
. TRBJ1-5 TRBV5-5 TRBD1 TGTGCCAGCAAACAGGGGGCGGGTCAGCCCCAGCATTTT CASKQGAGQPQHF
. TRBJ2-7 TRBV3-1/TRBV3-2 TRBD1 TGTGCCAGCAGCCATGGACAGGGAGCCTACGAGCAGTACTTC CASSHGQGAYEQYF
. TRBJ2-2 TRBV7-8 TRBD1 TGTGCCAGCACCTCTGAGACAGGGCGAGCCGGGGAGCTGTTTTTT CASTSETGRAGELFF
. TRBJ1-2 TRBV5-6 . TGTGCCAGCAGCTTGGAGGGACAACTCTATGGCTACACCTTC CASSLEGQLYGYTF
. TRBJ2-3 TRBV5-8 . TGTGCCAGCAGCTGGGGCCCCGGGACAGATACGCAGTATTTT CASSWGPGTDTQYF
once TRBJ1-3 TRBV5-1 . TGCGCCAGCAGCTTGAATGCACTGAGCGCTGGAAACACCATATATTTT CASSLNALSAGNTIYF
once TRBJ1-5 TRBV5-6 . TGTGCCAGCAGCTTGGGAGCAAATAGCAATCAGCCCCAGCATTTT CASSLGANSNQPQHF
. TRBJ1-2 TRBV13 . TGTGCCAGCAGCTCTCAGGGTCTTGGAGGCTACACCTTC CASSSQGLGGYTF
. TRBJ1-1 TRBV5-4 . TGTGCCAGCAGTATTCAAACAGGCACTGAAGCTTTCTTT CASSIQTGTEAFF
. TRBJ1-3 TRBV5-1 . TGCGCCAGCAGCTTGGTGGGGGCGCCTGGTGGAAACACCATATATTTT CASSLVGAPGGNTIYF
. TRBJ1-2 TRBV7-9 TRBD1 TGTGCCAGCAGCTCAACAGGGGTCAGCTATGGCTACACCTTC CASSSTGVSYGYTF
. TRBJ1-2 TRBV6-1 . TGTGCCAGCAGTGAAGCATCCAGGGTAAATGGCTACACCTTC CASSEASRVNGYTF
. TRBJ1-4 TRBV5-1 . TGCGCCAGCAGCCCAGAGGACAGACCTAGGGAAAAACTGTTTTTT CASSPEDRPREKLFF
. TRBJ2-1 TRBV11-3 . TGTGCCAGCAGCCAACGACAGGCCTACAATGAGCAGTTCTTC CASSQRQAYNEQFF
. TRBJ2-2 TRBV6-5 . TGTGCCAGCAGTTACTGGGGGGAGAACACCGGGGAGCTGTTTTTT CASSYWGENTGELFF
. TRBJ2-1 TRBV29-1 . TGCAGCGTCGAAGCGATTATACAGGGATCTGAGCAGTTCTTC CSVEAIIQGSEQFF
once TRBJ1-1 TRBV5-1 . TGCGCCAGCAGCTCGACAGGATATGGAGCTTTCTTT CASSSTGYGAFF
. TRBJ2-5 TRBV9 TRBD2 TGTGCCAGCAGCGTAGCTAGCGGGGGCCGTCAAGAGACCCAGTACTTC CASSVASGGRQETQYF
. TRBJ2-1 TRBV5-1 TRBD2 TGCGCCAGCAGCGGTAGCGGGGCCTCCTACAATGAGCAGTTCTTC CASSGSGASYNEQFF
. TRBJ1-1 TRBV7-3 . TGTGCCAGCAGCTTACGCCGGGGTGGAACTGAAGCTTTCTTT CASSLRRGGTEAFF
once TRBJ2-1 TRBV19 . TGTGCCAGCTGTAGGGGGGGTTTCTACAATGAGCAGTTCTTC CASCRGGFYNEQFF
. TRBJ1-1 TRBV4-1 . TGCGCCAGCAGATTGCCTCGGGAGAGGGGGAACACTGAAGCTTTCTTT CASRLPRERGNTEAFF
. TRBJ2-4 TRBV3-1/TRBV3-2 TRBD2 TGTGCCAGCAGCCTGGCCGGACTAGCGGGGGGGCCTCCTCTAGCCAAAAACATTCAGTACTTC CASSLAGLAGGPPLAKNIQYF
. TRBJ1-2 TRBV5-4 TRBD1 TGTGCCAGCAGCACACAGGAGGGGGCGCGAGGCTACACCTTC CASSTQEGARGYTF
. TRBJ2-1 TRBV21-1 . TGTGCCAGCAGCAACTGGCACCCAGACAGGGCTACCTACAATGAGCAGTTCTTC CASSNWHPDRATYNEQFF
once TRBJ1-1 TRBV6-6 . TGTGCCAGCACTTCAGGGCGGACCAGCATGAACACTGAAGCTTTCTTT CASTSGRTSMNTEAFF
. TRBJ1-3 TRBV7-9 TRBD1 TGTGCCAGCTGGGTTACGGACAGGGCATATGGAAACACCATATATTTT CASWVTDRAYGNTIYF
. TRBJ2-1 TRBV3-1/TRBV3-2 . TGTGCCAGCAGCCGAACTTCGGGAGTCTCCTACAATGAGCAGTTCTTC CASSRTSGVSYNEQFF
. TRBJ2-1 TRBV7-3 TRBD2 TGTGCCAGCAGCTTAATCCGGAGTGTAGCGGGGGGAAAAAATGAGCAGTTCTTC CASSLIRSVAGGKNEQFF